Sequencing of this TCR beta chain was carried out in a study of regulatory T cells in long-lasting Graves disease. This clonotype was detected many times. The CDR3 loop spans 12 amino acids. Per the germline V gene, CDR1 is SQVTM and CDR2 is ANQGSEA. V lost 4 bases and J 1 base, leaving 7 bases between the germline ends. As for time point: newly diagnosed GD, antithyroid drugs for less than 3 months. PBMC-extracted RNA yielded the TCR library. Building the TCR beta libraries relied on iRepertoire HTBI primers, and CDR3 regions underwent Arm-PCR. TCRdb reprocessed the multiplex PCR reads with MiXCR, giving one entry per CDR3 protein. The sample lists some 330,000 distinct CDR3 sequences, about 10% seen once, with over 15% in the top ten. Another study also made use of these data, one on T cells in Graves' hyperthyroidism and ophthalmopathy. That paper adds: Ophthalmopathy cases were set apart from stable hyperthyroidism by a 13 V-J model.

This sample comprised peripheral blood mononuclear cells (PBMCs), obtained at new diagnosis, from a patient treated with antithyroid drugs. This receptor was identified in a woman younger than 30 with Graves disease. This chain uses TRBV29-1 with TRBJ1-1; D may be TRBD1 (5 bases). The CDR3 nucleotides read TGCAGCGTTGTGGACACGAACACTGAAGCTTTCTTT. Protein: CSVVDTNTEAFF.